This T cell receptor (beta chain) came from a study of immune evolution from preneoplasia to lung adenocarcinoma. Comment on this clone: As yet, its antigen is unknown.

J gave up 4 bases and V 7 bases, and 6 bases lay outside the gene matches. From germline, CDR1 is SQVTM and CDR2 ANQGSEA. The CDR3 is made up of 12 amino acids. General observations from the study: Normal lung had the highest top T cell clone frequencies. Later-stage lesions seemingly showed higher T cell density and diversity than normal lung.

Clones were sequenced by immunoSEQ multiplex PCR, and TCRdb holds only the in-frame ones, with some missing. The table has fewer than 3,500 clones, 84% seen once; the top ten hold about 2.2%. The sample was FFPE atypical adenomatous hyperplasia tissue from the lung. Subset of the sample: atypical adenomatous hyperplasia (AAH), lung preneoplasia. The clonotype was recovered from a person aged 70 to 85 with lung adenocarcinoma. This chain joins TRBV29-1 and TRBJ2-7, with 8 positions matching TRBD1. CDR3 sequence: CSGGQGIYEQYF. The CDR3 bases are TGCAGCGGTGGACAGGGAATTTACGAGCAGTACTTC.